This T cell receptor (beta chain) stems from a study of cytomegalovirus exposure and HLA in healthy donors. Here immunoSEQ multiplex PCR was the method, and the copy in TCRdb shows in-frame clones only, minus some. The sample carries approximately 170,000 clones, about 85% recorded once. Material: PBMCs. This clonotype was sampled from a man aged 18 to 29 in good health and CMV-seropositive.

This chain's CDR3 is CASSPDRQLEAFF. The CDR3 nucleotides are TGTGCCAGCTCACCCGACAGGCAACTTGAAGCTTTCTTT. The rearrangement links TRBV18 to TRBJ1-1; D perhaps matches TRBD1 (6 bases). Germline V lookup: CDR1 KGHSH, CDR2 LQKENI. This CDR3 spans 13 amino acids. Trimming pared 3 bases from V and 7 bases from J, leaving 12 bases between.